These 28 T cell receptor beta chains were all obtained from the same sample, sequenced in a study of cytomegalovirus exposure and HLA in healthy donors. Primers for the PCR totalled 60 Vbeta and 13 Jbeta. Measured with immunoSEQ multiplex PCR; TCRdb has only the in-frame clones, and not every one. The table has approximately 120,000 clones, 74% seen once. Sequenced: PBMCs. Receptor source: a woman aged 45-60 years in good health and CMV-seropositive.

This clone was counted a few times. V is TRBV6-5 and J is TRBJ1-4; 10 bases map to TRBD1. The trim removed 7 bases at V and 6 bases at J, leaving 8 bases unmatched. CDR1 is MNHEY and CDR2 is SVGAGI in the germline V gene. The CDR3 sequence is 15 residues long. The CDR3 reads CASTTAGQGDEKLFF. CDR3 coding DNA: TGTGCCAGCACAACGGCCGGACAGGGGGATGAAAAACTGTTTTTT.

The chain uses TRBV11-2 and TRBJ2-3; D not certain. There are 15 residues in the CDR3. Germline lookup yields CDR1 SGHAT and CDR2 FQNNGV. V shed 1 base and J shed 0 bases, with 8 bases lying between them. CDR3 in amino acids: CASSLGTFSTDTQYF. CDR3 nucleotides: TGTGCCAGCAGCTTAGGTACTTTTAGCACAGATACGCAGTATTTT. The variable domain in full, completed from reference TRBV11-2 and TRBJ2-3, reads EAGVAQSPRYKIIEKRQSVAFWCNPISGHATLYWYQQILGQGPKLLIQFQNNGVVDDSQLPKDRFSAERLKGVDSTLKIQPAKLEDSAVYLCASSLGTFSTDTQYFGPGTRLTVL.

The CDR3 region has the DNA TGTGCCAGCAGCGTAGAGCTAGCGGGGGGGAATGAGCAGTTCTTC. Residues: CASSVELAGGNEQFF. The chain links TRBV9 to TRBJ2-1; 12 positions match TRBD2. CDR3 size: 15 residues. V lost 0 bases to trimming and J lost 7 bases; unmatched junction nucleotides: 2. Germline V lookup: CDR1 SGDLS, CDR2 YYNGEE.

The gene calls are TRBV18 and TRBJ2-7, with D perhaps matching TRBD2 (5 bases). Trimming took off 6 bases at V and 7 bases at J, with 16 bases between the two ends. The CDR3 is made up of 13 amino acids. In germline, CDR1 is KGHSH, CDR2 LQKENI. The DNA of the CDR3 is TGTGCCAGCTCTCCTGACGGGCGGGCGGAGCAGTACTTC. Protein product: CASSPDGRAEQYF.

The V and J genes are TRBV19 and TRBJ2-5; weak D call: TRBD1 (6 bases). The CDR3 runs 15 residues. The germline V gene has CDR1 LNHDA and CDR2 SQIVND (reference sequence). Trimming removed 4 bases from V and 5 bases from J, with 17 bases in between. CDR3 sequence (DNA): TGTGCCAGTAGTAGTATACAGGGAAGCGCGGAGACCCAGTACTTC. This encodes CASSSIQGSAETQYF.

The J gene is TRBJ1-5, the V gene TRBV6-6, with D possibly being TRBD1 (6 bases). The ends were cut back, 7 bases at V and 5 bases at J, with 15 bases in the middle. The CDR3 spans 14 residues. Germline loops: CDR1 MNHNY, CDR2 SVGAGI (reference sequence). The CDR3 DNA reads TGTGCCAGCAACAGCGCAGGGGTGGATCAGCCCCAGCATTTT. It specifies CASNSAGVDQPQHF.

As for this clone: One junction end does not reproduce the germline sequence, and a read error may be involved. The chain recombines TRBV7-9 with TRBJ2-1; 12 bases map to TRBD2. In germline, CDR1 is SEHNR, CDR2 FQNEAQ (reference sequence). The CDR3 has 16 amino acids. The CDR3 spells CSSSPLLAGGYNEQFF. In DNA form, the CDR3 reads TGTTCCAGCAGCCCCCTACTAGCGGGGGGTTACAATGAGCAGTTCTTC.

The V gene is TRBV5-6, the J gene TRBJ1-6; D not certain. Germline V gene data show CDR1 as SGHDT and CDR2 as YYEEEE. The CDR3 has 15 amino acids. Between the trimmed V and J ends, which lost 1 base and 7 bases, there was a span of 12 bases. CDR3 DNA: TGTGCCAGCAGCTTGTCTTTGACACCGAATTCACCCCTCCACTTT. Translating gives CASSLSLTPNSPLHF. Together with reference TRBV5-6 and TRBJ1-6, the CDR3 gives the full variable domain: DAGVTQSPTHLIKTRGQQVTLRCSPKSGHDTVSWYQQALGQGPQFIFQYYEEEERQRGNFPDRFSGHQFPNYSSELNVNALLLGDSALYLCASSLSLTPNSPLHFGNGTRLTVT.

This chain uses TRBV7-7 with TRBJ1-5; no firm D call. Germline assignment: CDR1 SSHAT and CDR2 FNYEAQ (reference sequence). The CDR3 has 14 residues. The V gene lost 1 base and the J gene lost 9 bases, with 13 bases spanning the gap. The CDR3 DNA sequence: TGTGCCAGCAGCTTAGATGCAGGTCCGTCGCCCCAGCATTTT. This translates into CASSLDAGPSPQHF.

The V gene is TRBV7-9, the J gene TRBJ2-7; no firm D call. The CDR3 has 13 residues. Germline loops: CDR1 SEHNR, CDR2 FQNEAQ (reference sequence). V dropped 2 bases and J dropped 3 bases, with 8 bases sitting between them. The CDR3 DNA reads TGTGCCAGCAGCTTACGCCAGGACTACGAGCAGTACTTC. Protein: CASSLRQDYEQYF.

This clone was counted between two and nine times. The genes are TRBV6-5 and TRBJ1-1; TRBD1 aligns across 9 bases. With 10 bases clipped from V and 4 bases from J, the junction kept 4 bases outside the gene matches. The CDR3 is 12 amino acids. The germline gives CDR1 MNHEY, CDR2 SVGAGI. The CDR3 region is CATGTGFTEAFF. The CDR3 DNA is TGTGCCACCGGGACAGGGTTCACTGAAGCTTTCTTT.

The V call is TRBV19, the J call TRBJ2-7, with TRBD1 matching 7 bases. The V and J ends lost 1 base and 2 bases, in that order; junction bases with no gene match: 5. The CDR3 sequence is 15 residues long. Germline V gene lookup returns CDR1 LNHDA and CDR2 SQIVND (reference sequence). The CDR3 protein is CASSIAGQAPYEQYF. In nucleotides, the CDR3 is TGTGCCAGTAGTATAGCAGGACAGGCCCCCTACGAGCAGTACTTC.

J is TRBJ1-1 and V is TRBV19; TRBD1 aligns across 8 bases. J gave up 7 bases and V 7 bases, and 11 bases lay outside the gene matches. The CDR3 totals 14 residues. Germline values: CDR1 LNHDA, CDR2 SQIVND (reference sequence). The CDR3 loop is CASIPGQGWSEAFF. The CDR3 DNA reads as TGTGCCAGTATCCCTGGACAGGGATGGAGTGAAGCTTTCTTT.

In DNA form, the CDR3 reads TGTGCCAGCAGCTTTCTTACCGGGGAGCTGTTTTTT. Encoded protein: CASSFLTGELFF. The V call is TRBV7-3, the J call TRBJ2-2; unclear D gene. Germline loops: CDR1 SGHTA, CDR2 FQGTGA. This CDR3 contains 12 residues. Trimming removed 3 bases from V and 5 bases from J, with 4 bases in between.

This chain connects TRBV27 to TRBJ1-4; 8 bases are shared with TRBD1. The CDR3 runs to 14 residues. Germline V gene sequence: CDR1 MNHEY, CDR2 SMNVEV (reference sequence). Trimming took 5 bases from V and 8 from J; bases not matched to a gene: 7. The DNA for the CDR3 is TGTGCCAGCAGTAGACAGGGGAGCAACGAAAAACTGTTTTTT. The encoded protein is CASSRQGSNEKLFF.

The rearrangement uses TRBV4-1 and TRBJ2-5, with 9 bases identical to TRBD1. The junction had 4 bases not matched to a gene; V was cut back by 5 bases and J by 3 bases. This CDR3 comprises 14 residues. Germline lookup yields CDR1 MGHRA and CDR2 YSYEKL. The CDR3 protein is CASSVQGAKETQYF. The CDR3 DNA reads as TGCGCCAGCAGCGTACAGGGGGCGAAAGAGACCCAGTACTTC.

The gene calls are TRBV4-1 and TRBJ1-2; D is perhaps TRBD1 (5 bases). V was pared by 0 bases and J by 8 bases, with 10 bases between. CDR1 and CDR2 (germline): MGHRA, YSYEKL. The CDR3 is 13 residues long. CDR3 region: CASSQEWGGGYTF. CDR3 sequence (DNA): TGCGCCAGCAGCCAAGAGTGGGGCGGAGGCTACACCTTC.

The V and J genes are TRBV4-1 and TRBJ1-1, with 8 bases identical to TRBD1. This CDR3 is 17 amino acids long. J lost 3 bases, V lost 0 bases, and 9 bases had no gene match. Germline CDR1 is MGHRA and CDR2 is YSYEKL. CDR3 residues: CASSQDVGRGRDTEAFF. The CDR3 DNA follows: TGCGCCAGCAGCCAAGATGTCGGCAGGGGGCGTGACACTGAAGCTTTCTTT.

This rearrangement joins TRBV19 to TRBJ1-5; D possibly corresponds to TRBD1 (6 bases). With 3 bases removed from V and 2 bases from J, the gap between germline ends came to 11 bases. Germline-derived CDR1 and CDR2 are LNHDA and SQIVND (reference sequence). The CDR3 is 15 amino acids. CDR3 sequence (DNA): TGTGCCAGTAGTATGTCCTACAGGGGCAATCAGCCCCAGCATTTT. Its translation: CASSMSYRGNQPQHF.

V usage is TRBV6-1 and J usage is TRBJ2-2; 10 bases are shared with TRBD2. CDR1 is MNHNS and CDR2 is SASEGT in the germline V gene. The CDR3 has 15 amino acids. J gave up 1 base and V 6 bases, and 2 bases lay outside the gene matches. CDR3 in amino acids: CASRIAGGNTGELFF. The CDR3 DNA reads TGTGCCAGCAGAATAGCGGGGGGGAACACCGGGGAGCTGTTTTTT.

V is TRBV6-1 and J is TRBJ1-4; 10 bases are a match to TRBD1. The V gene end was trimmed by 10 bases and the J gene end by 7 bases; junction bases not matched to a gene: 9. CDR3 length: 14 residues. Germline V gene sequence: CDR1 MNHNS, CDR2 SASEGT. The CDR3 region is CATGQGVRFEKLFF. CDR3 DNA sequence: TGTGCCACAGGACAGGGGGTCAGGTTTGAAAAACTGTTTTTT.

The chain is built from TRBV4-1 and TRBJ1-6; the match to TRBD1 covers 8 bases. Germline assignment: CDR1 MGHRA and CDR2 YSYEKL. The J segment lost 8 bases and the V segment lost 4 bases, leaving 10 bases of the junction unmatched. The CDR3 covers 16 residues. Written as DNA, the CDR3 is TGCGCCAGCAGCCGACAGTTAGGGACAGGCGATTCACCCCTCCACTTT. Its protein is CASSRQLGTGDSPLHF.

The chain carries TRBV19 and TRBJ1-2; possibly TRBD1 for D (6 bases). Germline assignment: CDR1 LNHDA and CDR2 SQIVND (reference sequence). The CDR3 runs to 13 residues. V dropped 5 bases and J dropped 4 bases, with 11 bases sitting between them. CDR3 DNA sequence: TGTGCCAGTAGTCCAGGGGATTTCTATGGCTACACCTTC. Residues: CASSPGDFYGYTF.

J is TRBJ2-6 and V is TRBV6-5; D gene unclear. Germline CDR1 is MNHEY and CDR2 is SVGAGI. CDR3 length: 16 residues. Trimming stripped 4 bases from V and 0 bases from J, with 10 bases between. This chain's CDR3 is CASSFQIVSGANVLTF. The CDR3 bases are TGTGCCAGCAGTTTTCAGATCGTCTCTGGGGCCAACGTCCTGACTTTC.

This clone has more than one count but fewer than ten. One end of the junction does not line up with germline, which may come from a read error. The V call is TRBV7-9, the J call TRBJ1-5, with no clear D. Germline loops: CDR1 SEHNR, CDR2 FQNEAQ (reference sequence). The CDR3 length is 13 residues. The CDR3 spells CSSSLEADQPQHF. The CDR3 DNA follows: TGTTCCAGCAGCTTAGAAGCGGATCAGCCCCAGCATTTT.

This clone has only a few counts. V usage is TRBV6-6 and J usage is TRBJ1-4; no clear D gene. Germline CDR1 and CDR2: MNHNY and SVGAGI (reference sequence). The V gene lost 6 bases and the J gene lost 5 bases, with 13 bases spanning the gap. The CDR3 runs 14 residues. The CDR3 loop is CASRVTVTNEKLFF. The DNA of the CDR3 is TGTGCCAGCAGAGTAACAGTGACAAATGAAAAACTGTTTTTT.

The genes are TRBV7-9 and TRBJ2-5; D uncertain. Germline V CDR1 and CDR2: SEHNR, FQNEAQ (reference sequence). The V and J ends lost 2 bases and 1 base respectively, with 8 bases between them. There are 14 residues in the CDR3. The CDR3: CASSLTVPQETQYF. In DNA, the CDR3 is TGTGCCAGCAGCTTAACGGTACCCCAAGAGACCCAGTACTTC.

The genes are TRBV5-1 and TRBJ2-3; possible D gene TRBD2, 6 bases. Trimming pared 5 bases from V and 0 bases from J, leaving 10 bases between. The germline V gene encodes CDR1 SGHRS and CDR2 YFSETQ. This CDR3 spans 14 amino acids. The CDR3 sequence is CASRAGTSTDTQYF. CDR3 bases: TGCGCCAGCAGGGCCGGGACTAGCACAGATACGCAGTATTTT. Supplemented by reference TRBV5-1 and TRBJ2-3, the full variable domain reads KAGVTQTPRYLIKTRGQQVTLSCSPISGHRSVSWYQQTPGQGLQFLFEYFSETQRNKGNFPGRFSGRQFSNSRSEMNVSTLELGDSALYLCASRAGTSTDTQYFGPGTRLTVL.